These 15 T cell receptor beta chains came from one sample sequenced in a study of CD8 T cells in ankylosing spondylitis. TCRdb processed the 5' RACE reads anew with MiXCR; each CDR3 protein has one entry. The data contain about 200,000 distinct CDR3 sequences, 7.3% of them seen just once; the ten biggest clones take up approximately 14%. These receptors' antigens are unknown. General study results and limits: Blood from ankylosing spondylitis patients appeared to carry a characteristic roughly 8-variant TCR beta motif.

Sequencing used blood, either unsorted or a sorted T cell fraction (not recorded which). Receptors originate from a male donor with ankylosing spondylitis.

This clonotype was detected only a few times. This chain connects TRBV7-9 to TRBJ2-1; no firm D call. The CDR3 covers 12 residues. V was clipped by 5 bases and J by 9 bases, with 11 bases between them. The V gene's germline CDR1 is SEHNR and CDR2 FQNEAQ (reference sequence). For the CDR3, the DNA is TGTGCCAGCAGCCCTAAAAGAGTTGAGCAGTTCTTC. It translates to CASSPKRVEQFF.

The V and J genes are TRBV7-6 and TRBJ2-2; a possible D gene is TRBD1 (5 bases). Germline CDR1 is SGHVS and CDR2 is FNYEAQ. Trimming took 1 base from V and 7 from J, leaving 7 bases between them. The CDR3 consists of 13 residues. The CDR3 loop is CASSLGGYGELFF. CDR3 nucleotide sequence: TGTGCCAGCAGCTTAGGGGGCTACGGGGAGCTGTTTTTT.

This clonotype was counted at least ten times. The chain links TRBV5-5 to TRBJ1-2, with D perhaps matching TRBD1 (6 bases). Trimming stripped 0 bases from V and 0 bases from J, with 9 bases between. Germline CDR1 and CDR2: SGHKS and YYEKEE (reference sequence). The CDR3 spans 15 residues. In nucleotides, the CDR3 is TGTGCCAGCAGCTTGGAAAGGACAGCTAACTATGGCTACACCTTC. This translates into CASSLERTANYGYTF.

In this sample, this clonotype turned up a few times. V is TRBV10-3 and J is TRBJ2-7; the D gene is possibly TRBD1 (6 bases). V shed 6 bases and J shed 0 bases, with 21 bases lying between them. The CDR3 sequence is 17 residues long. The germline V gene has CDR1 ENHRY and CDR2 SYGVKD. The CDR3 nucleotides are TGTGCCATCAGCGCCCCTATGACAGGACGTGTCTCCTACGAGCAGTACTTC. This translates into CAISAPMTGRVSYEQYF.

This clonotype was recorded at least ten times. This chain links TRBV6-4 with TRBJ2-1, with D perhaps matching TRBD1 (6 bases). This CDR3 has 15 residues. Germline V gene sequence: CDR1 MRHNA, CDR2 SNTAGT. V lost 5 bases to trimming and J lost 2 bases, with 13 bases between them. CDR3 loop: CASSPEQGPYNEQFF. As DNA, the CDR3 is TGTGCCAGCAGTCCGGAACAGGGACCCTACAATGAGCAGTTCTTC.

This clonotype appeared many times. The V call is TRBV11-2, the J call TRBJ2-3, with D possibly being TRBD1 or TRBD2 (5 bases each). CDR1 and CDR2 from the germline V gene are SGHAT and FQNNGV. V lost 7 bases, J lost 2 bases, and 16 bases lay in between. The CDR3 runs to 15 residues. The CDR3 region has the DNA TGTGCCAGCACGCACCGGGACGGGTACACAGATACGCAGTATTTT. Translated: CASTHRDGYTDTQYF. The full variable domain, rest sourced from reference TRBV11-2 and TRBJ2-3, is EAGVAQSPRYKIIEKRQSVAFWCNPISGHATLYWYQQILGQGPKLLIQFQNNGVVDDSQLPKDRFSAERLKGVDSTLKIQPAKLEDSAVYLCASTHRDGYTDTQYFGPGTRLTVL.

This chain uses TRBV7-6 with TRBJ1-1, with D possibly matching TRBD1 (6 bases). Trimming took 3 bases from V and 0 from J, leaving 14 bases between them. The CDR3 runs to 16 residues. Germline-derived CDR1 and CDR2 are SGHVS and FNYEAQ. Here the CDR3 reads CASSFLQGKMNTEAFF. The CDR3 DNA follows: TGTGCCAGCAGCTTTCTCCAGGGGAAGATGAACACTGAAGCTTTCTTT.

This clonotype was counted many times. The chain has TRBV29-1 and TRBJ2-7, with 10 bases identical to TRBD1. The germline CDR1 and CDR2 sequences are SQVTM and ANQGSEA. The CDR3 is made up of 14 amino acids. V lost 4 bases and J lost 2; bases outside the gene matches: 5. The chain's CDR3 is CSVGGDRGPYEQYF. In DNA, the CDR3 is TGCAGCGTTGGGGGGGACAGGGGCCCCTACGAGCAGTACTTC.

The chain recombines TRBV27 with TRBJ2-1, with 7 bases fitting TRBD2. V was pared by 4 bases and J by 3 bases, with 12 bases of the junction left unmatched. The germline V gene encodes CDR1 MNHEY and CDR2 SMNVEV (reference sequence). CDR3 length: 17 amino acids. DNA for the CDR3: TGTGCCAGCAGTTCCCCTGGTAGAGCGGGAAACTACAATGAGCAGTTCTTC. Translating gives CASSSPGRAGNYNEQFF.

Turning to this clonotype: One end of the junction fails to match germline, which may point to a read error. The rearrangement uses TRBV7-7 and TRBJ2-1; the match to TRBD2 covers 14 bases. The CDR3 has 16 residues. Looked up from germline, CDR1 is SSHAT and CDR2 is FNYEAQ (reference sequence). As DNA, the CDR3 is TGTGCTAGCAGCTTAGGGACTAGCGGGGGCGGGTATGAGCAGTTCTTC. As protein: CASSLGTSGGGYEQFF. The whole variable domain, filled in from reference TRBV7-7 and TRBJ2-1, reads GAGVSQSPRYKVTKRGQDVTLRCDPISSHATLYWYQQALGQGPEFLTYFNYEAQPDKSGLPSDRFSAERPEGSISTLTIQRTEQRDSAMYRCASSLGTSGGGYEQFFGPGTRLTVL.

This clonotype was seen ten or more times. V gene TRBV11-2 combines with J gene TRBJ1-3; no reliable D call. The V end lost 2 bases, the J end lost 1 base, and 3 bases lay between the germline ends. CDR3 size: 13 residues. The germline gives CDR1 SGHAT, CDR2 FQNNGV. The CDR3 loop is CASSLTSGNTIYF. CDR3 coding DNA: TGTGCCAGCAGCTTAACGTCTGGAAACACCATATATTTT.

This clonotype was recorded at least ten times. The rearrangement joins TRBV9 to TRBJ2-7, with D possibly being TRBD2 (6 bases). This CDR3 has 12 residues. Deletions cut 3 bases from V and 7 bases from J, with 11 bases between. Germline CDR1 is SGDLS and CDR2 is YYNGEE. The CDR3 reads CASSGLRGEQYF. The CDR3 nucleotides read TGTGCCAGCAGCGGGCTCCGGGGGGAGCAGTACTTC.

The table lists this clonotype with a count of one. A read error may account for a junction end that differs from germline. V and J are TRBV20-1 and TRBJ1-1; D gene ambiguous. The CDR3 loop spans 11 amino acids. CDR1 and CDR2 (germline): DFQATT, SNEGSKA (reference sequence). In nucleotides, the CDR3 is TGCAGTGCTAGGCTGAACGCTGAAGCTTTCTTT. Protein sequence: CSARLNAEAFF.

This clonotype has more than one count but fewer than ten. The J gene is TRBJ2-3, the V gene TRBV4-3; TRBD2 might be the D (5 bases). Germline CDR1 and CDR2: LGHNA and YSLEER. Trimming pared 1 base from V and 0 bases from J, leaving 17 bases between. The CDR3 runs to 18 residues. The CDR3 coding sequence is TGCGCCAGCAGCCAAGGGATCTCTGGGCGGACTAGCACAGATACGCAGTATTTT. It is translated as CASSQGISGRTSTDTQYF.

This clonotype has only one observation. The chain uses TRBV20-1 and TRBJ2-7, with 8 nucleotides matching TRBD1. Trimming at V came to 3 bases and at J to 6 bases, leaving 7 bases not matched to a gene. Germline values: CDR1 DFQATT, CDR2 SNEGSKA (reference sequence). CDR3 length: 13 residues. CDR3 coding DNA: TGCAGTGCTAGTCGGACAGGGTATGTCGAGCAGTACTTC. This gives the protein CSASRTGYVEQYF.